These 20 T cell receptor beta chains share one sample of origin, sequenced in a study of blood T cells in healthy people across ages. Together with a sample-barcoded 5' primer, a J-beta primer mix was included in a second PCR lasting about 6 to 12 cycles. One entry per CDR3 protein, called by TCRdb with MiXCR from the 5' RACE reads. The table has some 1.5 million distinct CDR3 sequences, 28% seen once. The material sequenced was blood. Receptors originate from a woman aged 25 to 39 in good health.

This clonotype was detected a few times. CDR3 nucleotides: TGCGCCAGCAGCCAAGATTCAGGGGTCAGCACAGATACGCAGTATTTT. Translated: CASSQDSGVSTDTQYF. V and J are TRBV4-3 and TRBJ2-3; D perhaps matches TRBD1 (6 bases). CDR3 size: 16 residues. Germline assignment: CDR1 LGHNA and CDR2 YSLEER. Between the trimmed V and J ends, which lost 0 bases and 0 bases, there was a span of 10 bases.

This clonotype has ten or more counts. Germline is not matched at one junction end, which may reflect a read error. The chain employs TRBV5-1 and TRBJ2-5; a possible D gene is TRBD1 (6 bases). This CDR3 comprises 14 residues. The germline V gene encodes CDR1 SGHRS and CDR2 YFSETQ. The chain's CDR3 is CASSLSGDQETQYF. The CDR3, as DNA: TGTGCCAGCAGTCTCTCAGGGGACCAAGAGACCCAGTACTTC.

This sequence joins TRBV4-3 and TRBJ1-1; D is possibly TRBD1 (5 bases). The ends were cut back, 0 bases at V and 2 bases at J, with 19 bases in the middle. CDR1 is LGHNA and CDR2 is YSLEER in the germline V gene. This CDR3 contains 18 residues. The CDR3: CASSQDIEGLWKNTEAFF. In nucleotides, the CDR3 is TGCGCCAGCAGCCAAGATATAGAGGGGCTATGGAAAAACACTGAAGCTTTCTTT.

The rearrangement joins TRBV7-9 to TRBJ2-3; 7 nucleotides line up with TRBD2. Trimming took 0 bases from V and 7 from J; bases not matched to a gene: 13. The length of the CDR3 is 17 residues. The germline gives CDR1 SEHNR, CDR2 FQNEAQ (reference sequence). DNA for the CDR3: TGTGCCAGCAGCTTAGCGTTTTCTAGCGGCCCGCCGAATACGCAGTATTTT. Its translation is CASSLAFSSGPPNTQYF.

This chain connects TRBV19 to TRBJ2-3; D possibly matches TRBD1 or TRBD2 (5 bases each). CDR3 length equals 16 residues. Trimming pared 0 bases from V and 3 bases from J, leaving 13 bases between. The germline V gene encodes CDR1 LNHDA and CDR2 SQIVND (reference sequence). The CDR3 loop is CASSIDPEGRTDTQYF. CDR3 bases: TGTGCCAGTAGTATAGATCCTGAGGGGCGGACAGATACGCAGTATTTT.

This clonotype was seen just once. The genes are TRBV7-2 and TRBJ2-7; D is possibly TRBD2 (5 bases). The CDR3 spans 13 residues. Germline CDR1 reads SGHTA; CDR2 reads FQGNSA. V shed 0 bases and J shed 6 bases, with 9 bases lying between them. DNA for the CDR3: TGTGCCAGCAGCTTAGCTCCGACTACCGAGCAGTACTTC. It is translated as CASSLAPTTEQYF.

This clonotype was seen a handful of times. This chain connects TRBV29-1 to TRBJ2-7; no reliable D call. The ends were cut back, 8 bases at V and 2 bases at J, with 19 bases in the middle. Germline assignment: CDR1 SQVTM and CDR2 ANQGSEA. CDR3 length equals 14 residues. CDR3 loop: CSIQKGLRTYEQYF. The CDR3 nucleotides read TGCAGCATCCAGAAGGGCCTAAGGACCTACGAGCAGTACTTC.

This clonotype was detected only a few times. The chain has TRBV28 and TRBJ2-7, with D perhaps TRBD2 (7 bases). The length of the CDR3 is 14 residues. CDR1 is MDHEN and CDR2 is SYDVKM in the germline V gene. Trimming removed 3 bases from V and 5 bases from J, with 14 bases in between. CDR3 bases: TGTGCCAGCAGTTTCAGAGGGGGGGATCACGAGCAGTACTTC. Protein product: CASSFRGGDHEQYF.

A few counts support this clonotype. V and J are TRBV5-1 and TRBJ2-2, with a possible D match to TRBD1 (7 bases). Trimming removed 7 bases at V and 3 bases at J, with 13 bases between. Germline lookup yields CDR1 SGHRS and CDR2 YFSETQ. There are 14 residues in the CDR3. This CDR3 reads CASEAGGYTGELFF. The CDR3 nucleotides are TGCGCCAGCGAAGCAGGGGGGTACACCGGGGAGCTGTTTTTT.

A few counts support this clonotype. CDR3 coding DNA: TGTGCCAGCAGTTACTCGATTGGCAGGGCACGCTCGGGCTACACCTTC. Translated: CASSYSIGRARSGYTF. This chain uses TRBV6-5 with TRBJ1-2, with D perhaps TRBD1 (5 bases). The CDR3 length is 16 residues. V was shortened by 0 bases and J by 8 bases, with 19 bases between the two germline ends. Looked up from germline, CDR1 is MNHEY and CDR2 is SVGAGI.

Points on this clonotype: With a much larger clone just one base away, this may be a read error. The chain combines TRBV20-1 with TRBJ2-4; perhaps TRBD1 as D (6 bases). There are 13 residues in the CDR3. Germline lookup yields CDR1 DFQATT and CDR2 SNEGSKA (reference sequence). V was pared by 3 bases and J by 13 bases, with 19 bases between. This CDR3 reads CSASFSPNREQYF. The CDR3 DNA follows: TGCAGTGCTAGTTTCAGTCCGAACAGGGAGCAGTACTTC.

This clonotype turned up a few times. Sequence at one end of the junction differs from germline and may be a read error. The V call is TRBV7-2, the J call TRBJ2-7; D is unresolved. The CDR3 loop spans 15 amino acids. The V gene's germline CDR1 is SGHTA and CDR2 FQGNSA. The CDR3 nucleotides are TGTGCCAGCAGCTTAGCGCATGGGGTCTCCGACGAGCAGTACTTC. Protein product: CASSLAHGVSDEQYF. The entire variable domain, with the rest obtained from reference TRBV7-2 and TRBJ2-7, is as follows: GAGVSQSPSNKVTEKGKDVELRCDPISGHTALYWYRQSLGQGLEFLIYFQGNSAPDKSGLPSDRFSAERTGGSVSTLTIQRTQQEDSAVYLCASSLAHGVSDEQYFGPGTRLTVT.

This clonotype was picked up many times. The chain joins TRBV29-1 to TRBJ2-7; 13 bases align to TRBD2. Germline CDR1 reads SQVTM; CDR2 reads ANQGSEA. The CDR3 extends over 15 amino acids. V was pared by 1 base and J by 0 bases, with 0 bases of the junction left unmatched. The CDR3 reads CSVEGTSGSSYEQYF. The CDR3 DNA reads TGCAGCGTTGAAGGGACTAGCGGGAGCTCCTACGAGCAGTACTTC.

Many counts were recorded for this clonotype. The chain carries TRBV7-2 and TRBJ2-6, with 7 bases matching TRBD1. The length of the CDR3 is 16 residues. Germline values: CDR1 SGHTA, CDR2 FQGNSA. The junction had 6 bases not matched to a gene; V was cut back by 5 bases and J by 2 bases. As DNA, the CDR3 is TGTGCCAGCAGCACCACGACAGGGACTGGGGCCAACGTCCTGACTTTC. This encodes CASSTTTGTGANVLTF.

A word on this clonotype: The CDR3 does not end in the conserved phenylalanine or tryptophan, so this is likely a read error. The chain has TRBV29-1 and TRBJ2-1; 8 positions match TRBD1. Per the germline V gene, CDR1 is SQVTM and CDR2 is ANQGSEA. This CDR3 has 12 residues. Trimming at V came to 6 bases and at J to 9 bases, leaving 7 bases not matched to a gene. CDR3 region: CSVLSGGLEQFI. The CDR3 DNA reads TGCAGCGTACTCTCAGGGGGCCTTGAGCAGTTCATC.

This clonotype has just a few counts. This chain uses TRBV25-1 with TRBJ2-1, with D possibly matching TRBD2 (5 bases). The J call may be mistaken, given a closer DNA end match to TRBJ2-7. The germline V gene encodes CDR1 MGHDK and CDR2 SYGVNS. The CDR3 extends over 15 amino acids. For the CDR3, the DNA is TGTGCCAGCAGTGAGTCTAGCTTCGGCTACAATGAGCAGTACTTC. It specifies CASSESSFGYNEQYF.

This clonotype was seen ten or more times. This chain links TRBV29-1 with TRBJ1-1; D ambiguous. CDR3 length: 11 amino acids. The germline gives CDR1 SQVTM, CDR2 ANQGSEA. Between the trimmed V and J ends, which lost 3 bases and 3 bases, there was a span of 5 bases. The CDR3 spells CSVESYTEAFF. The CDR3 bases are TGCAGCGTTGAGAGTTACACTGAAGCTTTCTTT.

Details on this clonotype: Germline is not matched at one junction end, which may reflect a read error. The J gene is TRBJ2-6, the V gene TRBV12-3 or TRBV12-4; tentatively, D is TRBD1 (6 bases). The CDR3 totals 14 residues. In nucleotides, the CDR3 is TGTGCCAGCAGTCAACATACAGGGCTCAACGTCCGGACTTTC. Translating it yields CASSQHTGLNVRTF.

A few counts support this clonotype. The V call is TRBV30, the J call TRBJ2-1; D uncertain. CDR1 is GTSNPN, CDR2 SVGIG, per germline (reference sequence). V lost 0 bases and J lost 10, with 10 bases in between. This CDR3 comprises 12 residues. DNA for the CDR3: TGTGCCTGGAGTGTTAGGTCTGGAGAGCAGTTCTTC. Its translation is CAWSVRSGEQFF.

Details on this clonotype: At one boundary the junction diverges from the germline segment, which might be a read error. The chain has TRBV5-1 and TRBJ1-1, with 7 bases fitting TRBD1. The CDR3 is 15 amino acids. The V gene's germline CDR1 is SGHRS and CDR2 YFSETQ. The CDR3 bases are TGTGCCAGCAGTTTAGAAGGGGGCATGAACACTGAAGCTTTCTTT. Translated, it gives CASSLEGGMNTEAFF.